These T cell receptor beta chains were read from a single sample in a study of blood T cell repertoires in COVID-19. Some clones are missing from TCRdb's copy, which holds only in-frame ones; the method was immunoSEQ multiplex PCR. This table has 65,000 to 95,000 clones, roughly 90% appearing once. Specimen: peripheral blood. The receptors originated from a man between 65 and 85 years old with acute or convalescent COVID-19. The CDR3 runs from the conserved cysteine through the conserved F or W. A D gene is named only where the DNA matches it firmly. Some rows have no size entry. The others give once, few or many, or a class for an expanded clone.

CDR3 DNA: TGTGCCAGCAGCGTCGGGACTAGGACAGCAGATACGCAGTATTTT
CDR3 protein: CASSVGTRTADTQYF
J gene: TRBJ2-3
V gene: TRBV9
D gene: TRBD2
clone size: .

CDR3 DNA: TGTGCCAGCAGTTCCCCTTCGAGCTCCTACGAGCAGTACTTC
CDR3 protein: CASSSPSSSYEQYF
J gene: TRBJ2-7
V gene: TRBV28
D gene: .
clone size: .

CDR3 DNA: TGTGCCAGTAGTATAGCTCTGGGGCGGAACACCGGGGAGCTGTTTTTT
CDR3 protein: CASSIALGRNTGELFF
J gene: TRBJ2-2
V gene: TRBV19
D gene: .
clone size: .

CDR3 DNA: TGTGCCAGCAGGCCGGGACAGGGTGTATCACCCCTCCACTTT
CDR3 protein: CASRPGQGVSPLHF
J gene: TRBJ1-6
V gene: TRBV6-5
D gene: TRBD1
clone size: .

CDR3 DNA: TGTGCCAGCAGTGACCGGGACAGGGGATATGGCTACACCTTC
CDR3 protein: CASSDRDRGYGYTF
J gene: TRBJ1-2
V gene: TRBV25-1
D gene: TRBD1
clone size: .

CDR3 DNA: TGTGCCAGTAGTAATTACTGGCGGGAGGAGGCCTACGAGCAGTACTTC
CDR3 protein: CASSNYWREEAYEQYF
J gene: TRBJ2-7
V gene: TRBV19
D gene: TRBD2
clone size: .

CDR3 DNA: TGTGCCAGCTCACCCGGGAGACACCAAGAGACCCAGTACTTC
CDR3 protein: CASSPGRHQETQYF
J gene: TRBJ2-5
V gene: TRBV18
D gene: .
clone size: .

CDR3 DNA: TGTGCCAGCAGTGAGTTTACCGGGAATTCACCCCTCCACTTT
CDR3 protein: CASSEFTGNSPLHF
J gene: TRBJ1-6
V gene: TRBV6-4
D gene: .
clone size: .

CDR3 DNA: TGTGCCAGCAGACCTCGGACAGGGACCTACGAGCAGTACTTC
CDR3 protein: CASRPRTGTYEQYF
J gene: TRBJ2-7
V gene: TRBV6-5
D gene: TRBD1
clone size: once

CDR3 DNA: TGTGCCAGCAGAAACGCGAATGAGCAGTTCTTC
CDR3 protein: CASRNANEQFF
J gene: TRBJ2-1
V gene: TRBV3-1/TRBV3-2
D gene: .
clone size: .

CDR3 DNA: TGTGCCACCAGTAGTTCGGGGGGCATCGCAGATACGCAGTATTTT
CDR3 protein: CATSSSGGIADTQYF
J gene: TRBJ2-3
V gene: TRBV24-1
D gene: .
clone size: .

CDR3 DNA: TGTGCCAGCAGTGTTTTGGCGAGTAGCGGCAATCCTAGCACAGATACGCAGTATTTT
CDR3 protein: CASSVLASSGNPSTDTQYF
J gene: TRBJ2-3
V gene: TRBV6-1
D gene: .
clone size: .

CDR3 DNA: TGTGCCAGCAGTTTACCGACAGGGGGCGGTGGTGAAGCTTTCTTT
CDR3 protein: CASSLPTGGGGEAFF
J gene: TRBJ1-1
V gene: TRBV28
D gene: TRBD1
clone size: .

CDR3 DNA: TGTGCCAGCAGCCAACGGGACTGGAGAAGCACAGATACGCAGTATTTT
CDR3 protein: CASSQRDWRSTDTQYF
J gene: TRBJ2-3
V gene: TRBV27
D gene: .
clone size: .

CDR3 DNA: TGTGCCAGCAGTTACGCAGCGACTAGCGGGAGGGCCCTTAGTTACGAGCAGTACTTC
CDR3 protein: CASSYAATSGRALSYEQYF
J gene: TRBJ2-7
V gene: TRBV6-2/TRBV6-3
D gene: TRBD2
clone size: .

CDR3 DNA: TGTGCCAGCAGCTTAGCTCAGGGTATCAGCTACAATGAGCAGTTCTTC
CDR3 protein: CASSLAQGISYNEQFF
J gene: TRBJ2-1
V gene: TRBV7-2
D gene: .
clone size: .

CDR3 DNA: TGTGCCAGCAGCCTCGGGGGGACTAGCGGCACCTACGAGCAGTACTTC
CDR3 protein: CASSLGGTSGTYEQYF
J gene: TRBJ2-7
V gene: TRBV5-4
D gene: TRBD2
clone size: once

CDR3 DNA: TGTGCCAGCAGCCTCGACAGGGGGCCTGGCGGCACTGAAGCTTTCTTT
CDR3 protein: CASSLDRGPGGTEAFF
J gene: TRBJ1-1
V gene: TRBV7-9
D gene: TRBD1
clone size: .

CDR3 DNA: TGTGCCAGCGGCAGGGGCCCCTACTCTGGAAACACCATATATTTT
CDR3 protein: CASGRGPYSGNTIYF
J gene: TRBJ1-3
V gene: TRBV28
D gene: .
clone size: .

CDR3 DNA: TGCGCCAGCAGGGCAGGGTCGGTGAGGCAGTACTTC
CDR3 protein: CASRAGSVRQYF
J gene: TRBJ2-7
V gene: TRBV5-1
D gene: .
clone size: .

CDR3 DNA: TGTGCCAGCAGCCTCCAGCTGGGGGGTCCTAATGAAAAACTGTTTTTT
CDR3 protein: CASSLQLGGPNEKLFF
J gene: TRBJ1-4
V gene: TRBV13
D gene: .
clone size: once

CDR3 DNA: TGCGCCAGCACCTCTGGACAGAACTATGGCTACACCTTC
CDR3 protein: CASTSGQNYGYTF
J gene: TRBJ1-2
V gene: TRBV5-1
D gene: .
clone size: .

CDR3 DNA: TGTGCCAGCAGCGTTGGGGGCAGCTCCTACGAGCAGTACTTC
CDR3 protein: CASSVGGSSYEQYF
J gene: TRBJ2-7
V gene: TRBV9
D gene: .
clone size: .

CDR3 DNA: TGTGCCAGCACCCTGGGGGGCTACAATGAGCAGTTCTTC
CDR3 protein: CASTLGGYNEQFF
J gene: TRBJ2-1
V gene: TRBV25-1
D gene: .
clone size: .

CDR3 DNA: TGTGCCAGTAGTATCAACGGGGTTAGCACAGATACGCAGTATTTT
CDR3 protein: CASSINGVSTDTQYF
J gene: TRBJ2-3
V gene: TRBV19
D gene: .
clone size: .

CDR3 DNA: TGTGCCAGCAGCTCCGTGGGAGCGATAAACGGGGAGCTGTTTTTT
CDR3 protein: CASSSVGAINGELFF
J gene: TRBJ2-2
V gene: TRBV11-3
D gene: .
clone size: .

CDR3 DNA: TGTGCCAGCAGCAATGAGGGTGGGGACACAGCAAACACCGGGGAGCTGTTTTTT
CDR3 protein: CASSNEGGDTANTGELFF
J gene: TRBJ2-2
V gene: TRBV21-1
D gene: .
clone size: .

CDR3 DNA: TGTGCCAGTACCTTGGACAGGGAAAACCTCGGGAATCAGCCCCAGCATTTT
CDR3 protein: CASTLDRENLGNQPQHF
J gene: TRBJ1-5
V gene: TRBV19
D gene: TRBD1
clone size: .

CDR3 DNA: TGTGCCATCAGTGAGGGCCTAGCGCAGTTCTTC
CDR3 protein: CAISEGLAQFF
J gene: TRBJ2-1
V gene: TRBV10-3
D gene: .
clone size: .

CDR3 DNA: TGCGCCAGCACCTACCGGGGGGATCTCACTGAAGCTTTCTTT
CDR3 protein: CASTYRGDLTEAFF
J gene: TRBJ1-1
V gene: TRBV5-1
D gene: .
clone size: .

CDR3 DNA: TGTGCCAGCAGGCCCAGCCGGACAGGGTCGACAGATACGCAGTATTTT
CDR3 protein: CASRPSRTGSTDTQYF
J gene: TRBJ2-3
V gene: TRBV28
D gene: TRBD1
clone size: once

CDR3 DNA: TGTGCCAGTAAGACCGGGGGTCTCGGCTACACCTTC
CDR3 protein: CASKTGGLGYTF
J gene: TRBJ1-2
V gene: TRBV19
D gene: .
clone size: .

CDR3 DNA: TGCGCCAGCAGCCAAGATGCGAAGGGGGCCACTTCGGGCTACGAGCAGTACTTC
CDR3 protein: CASSQDAKGATSGYEQYF
J gene: TRBJ2-7
V gene: TRBV4-1
D gene: TRBD1
clone size: .

CDR3 DNA: TGTGCCAGCAGCTCCCCCCCCGTGAGCGAGCAGTTCTTC
CDR3 protein: CASSSPPVSEQFF
J gene: TRBJ2-1
V gene: TRBV6-2/TRBV6-3
D gene: .
clone size: .

CDR3 DNA: TGTGCCAGCAGCTTAGGCGGGGGGCCCAATCAGCCCCAGCATTTT
CDR3 protein: CASSLGGGPNQPQHF
J gene: TRBJ1-5
V gene: TRBV11-1
D gene: .
clone size: .

CDR3 DNA: TGTGCCTGGAGTGTAAAAATCGGACAGGGGTTTCATGGCTACACCTTC
CDR3 protein: CAWSVKIGQGFHGYTF
J gene: TRBJ1-2
V gene: TRBV30
D gene: TRBD1
clone size: .

CDR3 DNA: TGTGCCAGCTCCCTCACGGTCGGCGGAGAGCAGTACTTC
CDR3 protein: CASSLTVGGEQYF
J gene: TRBJ2-7
V gene: TRBV18
D gene: .
clone size: .

CDR3 DNA: TGTGCCAGCAGCTTGACAGGGTATAACTCCTACGAGCAGTACTTC
CDR3 protein: CASSLTGYNSYEQYF
J gene: TRBJ2-7
V gene: TRBV11-2
D gene: TRBD1
clone size: .

CDR3 DNA: TGTGCCAGTAGTATAGCGCCGACATACACTGAAGCTTTCTTT
CDR3 protein: CASSIAPTYTEAFF
J gene: TRBJ1-1
V gene: TRBV19
D gene: .
clone size: .

CDR3 DNA: TGTGCCAGCAGCCAAGTACTCACCGGGGAGCTGTTTTTT
CDR3 protein: CASSQVLTGELFF
J gene: TRBJ2-2
V gene: TRBV3-1/TRBV3-2
D gene: .
clone size: .

CDR3 DNA: TGCGCCAGCAGCCAGCCAGCGGGATTCACTGGGGCCAACGTCCTGACTTTC
CDR3 protein: CASSQPAGFTGANVLTF
J gene: TRBJ2-6
V gene: TRBV4-1
D gene: TRBD2
clone size: .

CDR3 DNA: TGTGCCATCAGCGAAACAGGGCCTGCGGGGGGACGTAATGAGCAGTTCTTC
CDR3 protein: CAISETGPAGGRNEQFF
J gene: TRBJ2-1
V gene: TRBV10-3
D gene: TRBD2
clone size: .

CDR3 DNA: TGTGCCAGTAGTGCCGGGACAGGGGCCTCCTACGAGCAGTACTTC
CDR3 protein: CASSAGTGASYEQYF
J gene: TRBJ2-7
V gene: TRBV19
D gene: TRBD1
clone size: .

CDR3 DNA: TGTGCCAGCAGTGAAGTAGGGGTAGGGCGGGGGTCCCAGCATTTT
CDR3 protein: CASSEVGVGRGSQHF
J gene: TRBJ1-5
V gene: TRBV2
D gene: .
clone size: once

CDR3 DNA: TGTGCCAGCAGCTTGATCCCTGGCAGGGGAAGCAATCAGCCCCAGCATTTT
CDR3 protein: CASSLIPGRGSNQPQHF
J gene: TRBJ1-5
V gene: TRBV7-8
D gene: .
clone size: .

CDR3 DNA: TGCGCCAGCAAGGCAGGGGTAGCCAAAAACATTCAGTACTTC
CDR3 protein: CASKAGVAKNIQYF
J gene: TRBJ2-4
V gene: TRBV10-2
D gene: .
clone size: once

CDR3 DNA: TGTGCCTGGAGTGGTACTTCAGGGTTTTCTGGAAACACCATATATTTT
CDR3 protein: CAWSGTSGFSGNTIYF
J gene: TRBJ1-3
V gene: TRBV30
D gene: .
clone size: .

CDR3 DNA: TGTGCCAGCAGTGAAAGGGGAAGTGAAGCTTTCTTT
CDR3 protein: CASSERGSEAFF
J gene: TRBJ1-1
V gene: TRBV25-1
D gene: .
clone size: .